The subject of this entry is one T cell receptor (beta chain). Its antigen is not identified. This sample stems from a study of yellow fever vaccine responses in identical twins. General study findings and limits: It has been reported that, in twins, the vaccine T cell response seemed partly convergent and partly personalized.

From germline, CDR1 is SGHDN and CDR2 FVKESK. CDR3 length: 14 amino acids. V was trimmed by 3 bases and J by 0 bases, leaving 8 bases between them. TCRdb reprocessed the RT-PCR reads via MiXCR and lists one record per CDR3 protein. The top ten clones hold 0.55% to 0.85% of a sample with roughly 15,000 distinct CDR3 sequences, roughly 80% of them seen once. This clonotype was sampled from a woman aged 18-29 years who received the yellow fever vaccine. J is TRBJ1-1 and V is TRBV14; D gene uncertain. This sample comprised T cells from blood (PBMCs), unsorted or a sorted subset (not recorded which), obtained before or after yellow fever vaccination (not recorded which). CDR3 region: CASSHRGVNTEAFF. The CDR3 coding sequence is TGTGCCAGCAGCCATCGTGGGGTGAACACTGAAGCTTTCTTT.